The sequence of this T cell receptor beta chain was determined in a study of T cell responses to AZD1222 COVID-19 vaccine. This CDR3 contains 17 residues. V was pared by 1 base and J by 0 bases, with 8 bases of the junction left unmatched. Germline-derived CDR1 and CDR2 are LGHDT and YNNKEL (reference sequence). This table comes from immunoSEQ multiplex PCR, and its TCRdb copy is limited to in-frame clones, with some not included. The sample has tens of thousands of clones, over 75% seen once. The chain couples TRBV3-1 (or the pseudogene TRBV3-2) to TRBJ1-1; 7 bases fit TRBD1. The material sequenced was peripheral blood, taken on day 0 of MenACWY control vaccination. The clonotype comes from an adult in good health. As DNA, the CDR3 is TGTGCCAGCAGCCAAGTTTCAGGGGGAATATTGAACACTGAAGCTTTCTTT. It yields the protein CASSQVSGGILNTEAFF.